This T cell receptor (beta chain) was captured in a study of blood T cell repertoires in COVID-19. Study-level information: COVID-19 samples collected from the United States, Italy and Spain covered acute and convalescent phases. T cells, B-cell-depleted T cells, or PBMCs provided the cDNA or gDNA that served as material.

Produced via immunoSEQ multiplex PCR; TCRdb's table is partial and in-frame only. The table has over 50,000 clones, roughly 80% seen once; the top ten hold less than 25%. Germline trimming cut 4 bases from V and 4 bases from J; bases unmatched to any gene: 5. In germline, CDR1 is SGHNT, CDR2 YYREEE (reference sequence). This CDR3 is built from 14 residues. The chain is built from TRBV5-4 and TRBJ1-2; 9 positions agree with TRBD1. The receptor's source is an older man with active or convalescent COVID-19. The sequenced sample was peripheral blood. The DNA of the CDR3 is TGTGCCAGCAGCCCGATGACAGGGGGCTATGGCTACACCTTC. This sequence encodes CASSPMTGGYGYTF. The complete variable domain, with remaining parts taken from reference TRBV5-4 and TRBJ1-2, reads ETGVTQSPTHLIKTRGQQVTLRCSSQSGHNTVSWYQQALGQGPQFIFQYYREEENGRGNFPPRFSGLQFPNYSSELNVNALELDDSALYLCASSPMTGGYGYTFGSGTRLTVV.